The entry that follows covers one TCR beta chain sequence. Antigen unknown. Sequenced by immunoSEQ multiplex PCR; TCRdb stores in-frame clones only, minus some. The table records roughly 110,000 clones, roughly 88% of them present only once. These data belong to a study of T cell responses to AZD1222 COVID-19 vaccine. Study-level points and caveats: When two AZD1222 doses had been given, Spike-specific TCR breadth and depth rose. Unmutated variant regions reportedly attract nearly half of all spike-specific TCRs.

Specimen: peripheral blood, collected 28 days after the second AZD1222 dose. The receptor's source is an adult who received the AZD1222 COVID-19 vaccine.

The CDR3 sequence: CASSLQGSDSGNTIYF. The CDR3 DNA follows: TGCGCCAGCAGCTTGCAGGGCTCCGACTCTGGAAACACCATATATTTT. The V call is TRBV5-1, the J call TRBJ1-3; tentative D call: TRBD1 (5 bases). The CDR3 runs 16 residues. Germline V gene data show CDR1 as SGHRS and CDR2 as YFSETQ. The germline V and J ends were trimmed by 1 base and 0 bases, with 11 bases remaining between them.